One sample yielded the 30 T cell receptor beta chains listed below, sequenced in a study of early T cells in non-severe SARS-CoV-2 infection. One entry per CDR3 protein, called by TCRdb with MiXCR from the 5' RACE reads. Among under 30,000 distinct CDR3 sequences listed, around 5% were seen once. The sequenced material came from whole blood. The receptor set was obtained from an adult who was a healthcare worker with PCR-confirmed SARS-CoV-2 infection or an uninfected control (not recorded which).

By sample fraction, this clonotype is medium-sized. The chain is built from TRBV20-1 and TRBJ2-5; no clear D. The CDR3 runs to 14 residues. Germline V gives CDR1 DFQATT, CDR2 SNEGSKA (reference sequence). The V and J ends lost 1 base and 5 bases respectively, with 14 bases between them. CDR3 amino acids: CSARAGSLTETQYF. The CDR3 DNA follows: TGCAGTGCTAGAGCAGGTAGCCTTACTGAGACCCAGTACTTC.

Sample share makes this clonotype medium-sized. The chain is built from TRBV18 and TRBJ2-1; 12 bases line up with TRBD2. Germline lookup yields CDR1 KGHSH and CDR2 LQKENI. The CDR3 has 19 residues. With V trimmed by 0 bases and J by 5 bases, 11 bases remained unmatched. For the CDR3, the DNA is TGTGCCAGCTCACCACCAACTTGGACTAGCGGGACCCAAGACAATGAGCAGTTCTTC. Translating it yields CASSPPTWTSGTQDNEQFF.

There are a few counts of this clonotype. The genes are TRBV2 and TRBJ1-1; no clear D gene. There are 14 residues in the CDR3. V lost 5 bases to trimming and J lost 0 bases, with 10 bases between them. From germline, CDR1 is SNHLY and CDR2 FYNNEI. This CDR3 reads CASSPTRLNTEAFF. As DNA, the CDR3 is TGTGCCAGCAGTCCTACACGTTTGAACACTGAAGCTTTCTTT.

Ten or more counts support this clonotype. The gene calls are TRBV6-5 and TRBJ2-3; D remains ambiguous. Germline assignment: CDR1 MNHEY and CDR2 SVGAGI. Trimming shortened V by 7 bases and J by 3 bases, and 11 bases separated the two germline ends. The CDR3 loop spans 13 amino acids. Written as DNA, the CDR3 is TGTGCCAGCACCCACCTTAGTACAGATACGCAGTATTTT. Amino acids: CASTHLSTDTQYF.

The gene calls are TRBV3-1 and TRBJ2-7; D is ambiguous. V was clipped by 0 bases and J by 4 bases, with 7 bases between them. Germline V CDR1 and CDR2: LGHDT, YNNKEL (reference sequence). The CDR3 has 13 residues. CDR3 nucleotides: TGTGCCAGCAGCCAAGAAGTCAGATACGAGCAGTACTTC. This codes for CASSQEVRYEQYF.

This clonotype has ten or more counts. The chain is built from TRBV5-1 and TRBJ1-1, with 7 bases identical to TRBD1. Germline-derived CDR1 and CDR2 are SGHRS and YFSETQ. Losses at the gene ends were 2 bases for V and 4 bases for J; bases not matched to a gene: 8. The CDR3 spans 15 residues. The DNA for the CDR3 is TGCGCCAGCAGCTTATTAACAGGGGACGGCACTGAAGCTTTCTTT. Translating it yields CASSLLTGDGTEAFF. The full variable domain, in which reference TRBV5-1 and TRBJ1-1 provide the parts outside the CDR3, is KAGVTQTPRYLIKTRGQQVTLSCSPISGHRSVSWYQQTPGQGLQFLFEYFSETQRNKGNFPGRFSGRQFSNSRSEMNVSTLELGDSALYLCASSLLTGDGTEAFFGQGTRLTVV.

This clonotype has at least ten counts. V usage is TRBV6-1 and J usage is TRBJ2-3; no firm D call. The CDR3 consists of 11 residues. Deletions cut 7 bases from V and 5 bases from J, with 7 bases between. CDR1 is MNHNS, CDR2 SASEGT, per germline. The CDR3 DNA reads TGTGCCAGCACCTACAGAGATACGCAGTATTTT. Amino acid sequence: CASTYRDTQYF.

J is TRBJ1-6 and V is TRBV2; 9 nucleotides line up with TRBD1. The CDR3 covers 17 residues. Looked up from germline, CDR1 is SNHLY and CDR2 is FYNNEI. Losses at the gene ends were 7 bases for V and 1 base for J; bases not matched to a gene: 8. The CDR3 loop is CASNKGTGSSYNSPLHF. Here the CDR3 DNA reads TGTGCCAGCAACAAGGGGACAGGGAGTTCCTATAATTCACCCCTCCACTTT.

Only a few counts were recorded for this clonotype. The rearrangement uses TRBV5-6 and TRBJ2-2; a weak D match, TRBD1 (6 bases). V dropped 4 bases and J dropped 3 bases, with 13 bases sitting between them. CDR3 size: 15 residues. Germline CDR1 reads SGHDT; CDR2 reads YYEEEE. CDR3 in amino acids: CASSIGQLDTGELFF. DNA of the CDR3: TGTGCCAGCAGCATCGGACAGTTGGACACCGGGGAGCTGTTTTTT.

This clonotype was observed a few times. The V and J genes are TRBV6-2 or TRBV6-3 and TRBJ2-7; 7 bases are shared with TRBD1. V lost 7 bases, J lost 3 bases, and 9 bases stayed unmatched. Germline assignment: CDR1 MNHEY and CDR2 SVGEGT. This CDR3 has 14 residues. The CDR3 nucleotides are TGTGCCAGCATGGCCCGACAGGGCCTCTACGAGCAGTACTTC. This translates into CASMARQGLYEQYF.

There are a few counts of this clonotype. The CDR3, as DNA: TGTGCCAGCTCCCCCTCAAGCAGAACTATGAACACTGAAGCTTTCTTT. This encodes CASSPSSRTMNTEAFF. The rearrangement links TRBV9 to TRBJ1-1; D gene uncertain. CDR1 is SGDLS and CDR2 is YYNGEE in the germline V gene. Trimming stripped 7 bases from V and 0 bases from J, with 19 bases between. The CDR3 is made up of 16 amino acids.

This clonotype was found many times. V usage is TRBV15 and J usage is TRBJ1-1, with 10 bases aligning to TRBD1. Germline CDR1 and CDR2: LNHNV and YYDKDF (reference sequence). The CDR3 is made up of 13 amino acids. J gave up 11 bases and V 4 bases, and 7 bases lay outside the gene matches. This chain's CDR3 is CATSMRQGAEAFF. The DNA of the CDR3 is TGTGCCACCAGCATGCGACAGGGGGCAGAGGCTTTCTTT.

This clonotype showed up many times. This chain connects TRBV5-6 to TRBJ2-7, with 8 bases aligning to TRBD2. CDR3 length equals 14 residues. Germline V lookup: CDR1 SGHDT, CDR2 YYEEEE. With 3 bases clipped from V and 6 bases from J, the junction kept 8 bases outside the gene matches. This chain's CDR3 is CASSSGGGLPEQYF. Written as DNA, the CDR3 is TGTGCCAGCAGCTCCGGGGGGGGACTACCCGAGCAGTACTTC.

This clonotype was recorded many times. The chain joins TRBV11-2 to TRBJ1-4; a weak D match, TRBD1 (6 bases). CDR3 length: 14 residues. V shed 5 bases and J shed 4 bases, with 11 bases lying between them. CDR1 is SGHAT, CDR2 FQNNGV, per germline. The CDR3 sequence is CASSPRDINEKLFF. The CDR3 DNA reads as TGTGCCAGCAGCCCACGGGACATTAATGAAAAACTGTTTTTT.

This clonotype was found many times. This rearrangement joins TRBV7-2 to TRBJ2-5, with TRBD2 identical over 9 bases. This CDR3 has 17 amino acids. The germline gives CDR1 SGHTA, CDR2 FQGNSA. V shed 2 bases, J shed 1 base, and the junction held 8 bases outside the gene matches. The CDR3 loop reads CASSLLRPSGVQETQYF. CDR3 DNA sequence: TGTGCCAGCAGCTTACTCCGGCCTAGCGGGGTCCAAGAGACCCAGTACTTC.

This clonotype has a handful of counts. The CDR3 region is CASSLLGQSTDTQYF. The CDR3 DNA is TGTGCCAGCAGCTTATTGGGACAGAGCACAGATACGCAGTATTTT. V usage is TRBV7-2 and J usage is TRBJ2-3; 7 bases map to TRBD1. The germline CDR1 and CDR2 sequences are SGHTA and FQGNSA. V lost 2 bases to trimming and J lost 0 bases; unmatched junction nucleotides: 2. The CDR3 contains 15 residues.

This clonotype has a count of ten or more. This rearrangement joins TRBV12-3 or TRBV12-4 to TRBJ1-2; D unresolved. V shed 10 bases and J shed 0 bases, with 12 bases lying between them. The CDR3 is made up of 13 amino acids. This CDR3 is CATKRVSNYGYTF. The CDR3 bases are TGTGCCACCAAGAGAGTTTCTAACTATGGCTACACCTTC.

This clonotype was counted many times. This chain uses TRBV6-1 with TRBJ1-1, with D possibly matching TRBD1 (5 bases). Germline CDR1 reads MNHNS; CDR2 reads SASEGT. CDR3 length equals 13 residues. V was cut by 1 base and J by 7 bases, with 10 bases left in between. The CDR3 loop reads CASSEGTLGEAFF. Here the CDR3 DNA reads TGTGCCAGCAGTGAAGGGACACTGGGTGAAGCTTTCTTT.

The table lists this clonotype with a few counts. The rearrangement links TRBV20-1 to TRBJ2-5; tentatively, D is TRBD1 (6 bases). Germline CDR1 DFQATT, CDR2 SNEGSKA (reference sequence). V lost 5 bases and J lost 7, with 14 bases in between. CDR3 size: 12 residues. The CDR3 loop reads CSASWGPRTQYF. The CDR3 coding sequence is TGCAGTGCTTCCTGGGGGCCCAGGACCCAGTACTTC.

This clonotype was counted ten times or more. This chain joins TRBV7-2 and TRBJ2-3; tentative D call: TRBD1 (7 bases). Germline V gene lookup returns CDR1 SGHTA and CDR2 FQGNSA. Trimming took off 6 bases at V and 8 bases at J, with 15 bases between the two ends. The length of the CDR3 is 13 residues. This chain's CDR3 is CASSPSQGGTQYF. CDR3 in DNA: TGTGCCAGCAGTCCTAGCCAGGGGGGTACGCAGTATTTT.

Many counts were recorded for this clonotype. V usage is TRBV6-2 or TRBV6-3 and J usage is TRBJ2-2; 11 bases agree with TRBD2. From germline, CDR1 is MNHEY and CDR2 SVGEGT. V trimming: 6 bases; J trimming: 7 bases; junction bases outside the gene matches: 7. This CDR3 is 15 amino acids long. CDR3 in DNA: TGTGCCAGCAGCATAGCGGGAGGGCCTATCGGGGAGCTGTTTTTT. This translates into CASSIAGGPIGELFF.

The chain links TRBV7-8 to TRBJ2-3, with 9 bases matching TRBD1. CDR3 length: 16 residues. With 5 bases clipped from V and 7 bases from J, the junction kept 13 bases outside the gene matches. The germline V gene has CDR1 SGHVS and CDR2 FQNEAQ. The CDR3 coding sequence is TGTGCCAGCAGCGGTAGGGGACAGGGAGTTGGGAATACGCAGTATTTT. This encodes CASSGRGQGVGNTQYF.

V is TRBV2 and J is TRBJ1-5; D not resolved. The CDR3 extends over 13 amino acids. The V gene's germline CDR1 is SNHLY and CDR2 FYNNEI. Trimming took off 4 bases at V and 1 base at J, with 5 bases between the two ends. CDR3 DNA: TGTGCCAGCAGTGGACTGAGCAATCAGCCCCAGCATTTT. Amino acids: CASSGLSNQPQHF.

This clonotype was detected a few times. V is TRBV20-1 and J is TRBJ1-4; D gene unclear. The CDR3 sequence is 14 residues long. V was trimmed by 2 bases and J by 0 bases, leaving 7 bases between them. Germline V gene sequence: CDR1 DFQATT, CDR2 SNEGSKA (reference sequence). CDR3 in amino acids: CSARQITTNEKLFF. The CDR3, as DNA: TGCAGTGCTAGACAGATAACAACTAATGAAAAACTGTTTTTT.

This clonotype has a count of ten or more. The CDR3 loop reads CSGLRDLDTQYF. CDR3 coding DNA: TGCAGTGGGTTGCGGGATTTAGATACGCAGTATTTT. V and J are TRBV20-1 and TRBJ2-3, with D possibly TRBD2 on 6 matching bases. The V and J ends lost 7 bases and 5 bases respectively, with 13 bases between them. Per the germline V gene, CDR1 is DFQATT and CDR2 is SNEGSKA (reference sequence). The CDR3 spans 12 residues.

The chain is built from TRBV6-6 and TRBJ2-4, with 10 bases matching TRBD1. J was trimmed by 6 bases and V by 2 bases; bases with no gene match: 4. CDR1 is MNHNY, CDR2 SVGAGI, per germline (reference sequence). CDR3 length: 15 amino acids. CDR3 DNA sequence: TGTGCCAGCAGTTACGGGGACAGGGGCGGAAACATTCAGTACTTC. Protein sequence: CASSYGDRGGNIQYF.

This clonotype was recorded many times. The V call is TRBV10-1, the J call TRBJ2-5; D not certain. CDR3 length: 13 residues. Trimming took off 5 bases at V and 1 base at J, with 8 bases between the two ends. The germline CDR1 and CDR2 sequences are WNHNN and SYGVQD (reference sequence). CDR3 DNA sequence: TGCGCCAGCAGTCCGCAGATCCAAGAGACCCAGTACTTC. Amino acid sequence: CASSPQIQETQYF.

The chain links TRBV19 to TRBJ2-2; D may be TRBD2 (5 bases). CDR3 length: 15 amino acids. The germline V and J ends were trimmed by 9 bases and 0 bases, with 14 bases remaining between them. Germline CDR1 LNHDA, CDR2 SQIVND (reference sequence). The CDR3 loop reads CASTNPGSNTGELFF. CDR3 nucleotides: TGTGCCAGCACCAACCCGGGGTCGAACACCGGGGAGCTGTTTTTT.

Ten or more counts support this clonotype. The chain is built from TRBV24-1 and TRBJ2-2; 7 nucleotides match TRBD2. The CDR3 is made up of 15 amino acids. Losses at the gene ends were 2 bases for V and 3 bases for J; bases not matched to a gene: 2. CDR1 and CDR2 from the germline V gene are KGHDR and SFDVKD. The CDR3 reads CATSDSSGHTGELFF. The CDR3 DNA reads TGTGCCACCAGTGATTCTAGCGGCCACACCGGGGAGCTGTTTTTT.

This clonotype was counted ten times or more. V is TRBV30 and J is TRBJ1-2, with 7 bases aligning to TRBD1. With V trimmed by 8 bases and J by 8 bases, 11 bases remained unmatched. Germline CDR1 reads GTSNPN; CDR2 reads SVGIG (reference sequence). This CDR3 spans 12 amino acids. The CDR3, as DNA: TGTGCCAGGAATACTAACAGGGGCGGCTACACCTTC. The encoded protein is CARNTNRGGYTF.